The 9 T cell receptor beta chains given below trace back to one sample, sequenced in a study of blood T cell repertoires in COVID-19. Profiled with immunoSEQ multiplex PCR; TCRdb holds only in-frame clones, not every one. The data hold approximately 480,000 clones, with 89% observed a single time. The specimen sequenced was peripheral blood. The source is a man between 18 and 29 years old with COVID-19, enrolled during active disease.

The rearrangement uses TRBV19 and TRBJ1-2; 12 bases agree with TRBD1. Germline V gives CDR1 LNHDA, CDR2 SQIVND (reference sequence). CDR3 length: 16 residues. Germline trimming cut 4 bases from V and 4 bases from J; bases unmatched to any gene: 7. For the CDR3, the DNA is TGTGCCAGTAGTAATCCGGGACAGGGGGCAGTCTATGGCTACACCTTC. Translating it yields CASSNPGQGAVYGYTF.

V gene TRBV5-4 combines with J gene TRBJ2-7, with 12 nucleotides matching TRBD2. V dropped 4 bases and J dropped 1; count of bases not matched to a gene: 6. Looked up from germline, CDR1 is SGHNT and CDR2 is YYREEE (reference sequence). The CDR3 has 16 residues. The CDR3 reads CASSPTGLAGSYEQYF. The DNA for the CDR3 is TGTGCCAGCAGCCCGACGGGACTAGCGGGTTCCTACGAGCAGTACTTC.

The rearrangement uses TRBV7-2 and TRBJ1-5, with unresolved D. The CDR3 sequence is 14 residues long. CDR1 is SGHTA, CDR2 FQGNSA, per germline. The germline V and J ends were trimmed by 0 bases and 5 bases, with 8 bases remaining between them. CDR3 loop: CASSLAGSYQPQHF. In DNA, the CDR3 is TGTGCCAGCAGCTTAGCGGGCAGTTATCAGCCCCAGCATTTT.

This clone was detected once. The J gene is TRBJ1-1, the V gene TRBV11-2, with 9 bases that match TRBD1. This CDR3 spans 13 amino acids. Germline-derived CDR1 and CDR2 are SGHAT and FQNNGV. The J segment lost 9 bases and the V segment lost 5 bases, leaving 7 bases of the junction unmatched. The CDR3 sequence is CASSRPGQGKAFF. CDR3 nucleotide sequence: TGTGCCAGCAGCCGACCCGGACAGGGGAAAGCTTTCTTT. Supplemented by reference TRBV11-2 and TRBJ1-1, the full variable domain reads EAGVAQSPRYKIIEKRQSVAFWCNPISGHATLYWYQQILGQGPKLLIQFQNNGVVDDSQLPKDRFSAERLKGVDSTLKIQPAKLEDSAVYLCASSRPGQGKAFFGQGTRLTVV.

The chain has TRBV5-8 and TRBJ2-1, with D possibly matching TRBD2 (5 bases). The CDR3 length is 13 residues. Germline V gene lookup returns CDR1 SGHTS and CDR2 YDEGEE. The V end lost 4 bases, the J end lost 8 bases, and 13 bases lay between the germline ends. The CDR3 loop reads CASSLRTRDEQFF. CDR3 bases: TGTGCCAGCAGCCTCCGGACTCGCGATGAGCAGTTCTTC.

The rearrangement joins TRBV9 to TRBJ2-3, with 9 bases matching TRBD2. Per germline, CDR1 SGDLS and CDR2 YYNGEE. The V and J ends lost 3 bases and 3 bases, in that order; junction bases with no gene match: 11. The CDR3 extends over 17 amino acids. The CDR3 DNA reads TGTGCCAGCAGCGCCCTCCAAACGCTAGCGGGGACAGATACGCAGTATTTT. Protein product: CASSALQTLAGTDTQYF.

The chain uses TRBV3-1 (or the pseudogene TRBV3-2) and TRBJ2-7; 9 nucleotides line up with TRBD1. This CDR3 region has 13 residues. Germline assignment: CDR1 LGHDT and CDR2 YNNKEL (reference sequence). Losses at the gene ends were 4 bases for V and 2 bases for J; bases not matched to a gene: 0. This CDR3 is CASSRQGAYEQYF. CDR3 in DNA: TGTGCCAGCAGCCGACAGGGGGCCTACGAGCAGTACTTC.

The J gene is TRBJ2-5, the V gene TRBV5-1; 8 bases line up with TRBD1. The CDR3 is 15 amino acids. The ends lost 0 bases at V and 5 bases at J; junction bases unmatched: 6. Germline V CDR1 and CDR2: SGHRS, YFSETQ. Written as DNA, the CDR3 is TGCGCCAGCAGCTTGGATCCAGGGGGCGAGGAGACCCAGTACTTC. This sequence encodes CASSLDPGGEETQYF.

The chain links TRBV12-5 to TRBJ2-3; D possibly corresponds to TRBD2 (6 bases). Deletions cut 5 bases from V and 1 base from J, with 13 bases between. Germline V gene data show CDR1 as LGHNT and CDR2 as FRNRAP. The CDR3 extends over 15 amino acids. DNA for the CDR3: TGTGCTAGTGGTATACCCGGCGGGGGCACAGATACGCAGTATTTT. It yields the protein CASGIPGGGTDTQYF. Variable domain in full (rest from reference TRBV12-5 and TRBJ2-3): DARVTQTPRHKVTEMGQEVTMRCQPILGHNTVFWYRQTMMQGLELLAYFRNRAPLDDSGMPKDRFSAEMPDATLATLKIQPSEPRDSAVYFCASGIPGGGTDTQYFGPGTRLTVL.